The 28 T cell receptor beta chains given below trace back to one sample, sequenced in a study of cytomegalovirus exposure and HLA in healthy donors. The study ran its PCR with 60 Vbeta and 13 Jbeta primers. TCRdb keeps only in-frame clones here, not all; method: immunoSEQ multiplex PCR. The sample consists of some 140,000 clones, around three quarters of them appearing once. The sample comprised PBMCs. These receptors originate from a man aged 18 to 30 in good health and CMV-seronegative.

The count of this clone is one. This chain links TRBV12-5 with TRBJ1-6; D ambiguous. Looked up from germline, CDR1 is LGHNT and CDR2 is FRNRAP. Trimming stripped 1 base from V and 10 bases from J, with 8 bases between. The CDR3 contains 13 residues. CDR3 residues: CASGLEGESPLHF. The CDR3 nucleotides read TGTGCTAGTGGTTTGGAGGGAGAATCACCCCTCCACTTT.

The V and J genes are TRBV11-2 and TRBJ2-7, with 9 positions matching TRBD1. The germline V gene has CDR1 SGHAT and CDR2 FQNNGV. The CDR3 consists of 13 residues. The V gene end was trimmed by 6 bases and the J gene end by 4 bases; junction bases not matched to a gene: 4. The CDR3, as DNA: TGTGCCAGCAGGTGGACAGGGGAGTACGAGCAGTACTTC. This gives the protein CASRWTGEYEQYF.

The chain employs TRBV27 and TRBJ1-2; D is possibly TRBD1 (5 bases). The CDR3 is made up of 14 amino acids. Germline lookup yields CDR1 MNHEY and CDR2 SMNVEV (reference sequence). V was clipped by 5 bases and J by 1 base, with 11 bases between them. The CDR3 coding sequence is TGTGCCAGCAGTGGGCAGGGATTTAACTATGGCTACACCTTC. Translating it yields CASSGQGFNYGYTF.

The chain carries TRBV5-5 and TRBJ1-4; no clear D gene. From germline, CDR1 is SGHKS and CDR2 YYEKEE (reference sequence). The CDR3 runs 14 residues. Deletions cut 2 bases from V and 4 bases from J, with 9 bases between. The CDR3 region is CASSFFLSNEKLFF. CDR3 nucleotide sequence: TGTGCCAGCAGCTTTTTCCTCAGTAATGAAAAACTGTTTTTT.

This clone appeared a single time. The junction shows a germline mismatch at one end, possibly a read error. Different DNA sequences within this sample yield the same CDR3. The chain joins TRBV5-1 to TRBJ1-4; 7 bases line up with TRBD1. This CDR3 is 16 amino acids long. Per the germline V gene, CDR1 is SGHRS and CDR2 is YFSETQ. The CDR3 spells CASSLGTGQVNEKLFF. As DNA, the CDR3 is TGCGCCAGCAGCTTGGGAACCGGACAGGTTAATGAAAAGCTGTTTTTT. The variable domain in full, with the rest retrieved from reference TRBV5-1 and TRBJ1-4, is KAGVTQTPRYLIKTRGQQVTLSCSPISGHRSVSWYQQTPGQGLQFLFEYFSETQRNKGNFPGRFSGRQFSNSRSEMNVSTLELGDSALYLCASSLGTGQVNEKLFFGSGTQLSVL.

Only one count was recorded for this clone. The rearrangement joins TRBV2 to TRBJ1-5; a possible D gene is TRBD1 (5 bases). Germline loops: CDR1 SNHLY, CDR2 FYNNEI. CDR3 length: 17 amino acids. Trimming cost V 1 base and J 3 bases, with 16 bases left between them. The CDR3 loop is CASSEVRGRASNQPQHF. The CDR3 region has the DNA TGTGCCAGCAGTGAAGTTAGGGGCAGGGCCTCCAATCAGCCCCAGCATTTT.

The CDR3 nucleotides read TGTGCCAGCAGCTGGGGACAGCTTGAGACCCAGTACTTC. It encodes CASSWGQLETQYF. V is TRBV7-3 and J is TRBJ2-5; 7 bases align to TRBD1. V shed 4 bases, J shed 5 bases, and the junction held 4 bases outside the gene matches. Germline CDR1 is SGHTA and CDR2 is FQGTGA. The CDR3 totals 13 residues.

V is TRBV5-4 and J is TRBJ1-2, with TRBD1 matching over 9 bases. The germline gives CDR1 SGHNT, CDR2 YYREEE (reference sequence). The CDR3 consists of 14 residues. The J segment lost 2 bases and the V segment lost 3 bases, leaving 2 bases of the junction unmatched. DNA for the CDR3: TGTGCCAGCAGCTGGGACAGGGAAAACTATGGCTACACCTTC. Residues: CASSWDRENYGYTF.

This chain uses TRBV5-6 with TRBJ1-2; TRBD1 matches at 10 bases. The ends lost 4 bases at V and 8 bases at J; junction bases unmatched: 8. The CDR3 is 14 residues long. In germline, CDR1 is SGHDT, CDR2 YYEEEE. CDR3 bases: TGTGCCAGCAGCCTACCGGGACAGGGGTCGGGCTACACCTTC. It yields the protein CASSLPGQGSGYTF.

The J gene is TRBJ1-4, the V gene TRBV5-4; no firm D call. V was trimmed by 4 bases and J by 2 bases, leaving 15 bases between them. The CDR3 is 16 residues long. The germline V gene encodes CDR1 SGHNT and CDR2 YYREEE (reference sequence). The CDR3 coding sequence is TGTGCCAGCAGCCCTGGGAGGGCAGAGACTAATGAAAAACTGTTTTTT. Amino acid sequence: CASSPGRAETNEKLFF.

This chain connects TRBV7-6 to TRBJ2-2; D might be TRBD2 (5 bases). Trimming took off 5 bases at V and 3 bases at J, with 13 bases between the two ends. This CDR3 has 15 amino acids. Germline assignment: CDR1 SGHVS and CDR2 FNYEAQ. This CDR3 reads CASSPRGTHTGELFF. DNA of the CDR3: TGTGCCAGCAGCCCCCGGGGTACTCACACCGGGGAGCTGTTTTTT.

The V and J genes are TRBV2 and TRBJ1-2; D is unresolved. Trimming took off 3 bases at V and 2 bases at J, with 7 bases between the two ends. This CDR3 has 13 amino acids. Germline V gene lookup returns CDR1 SNHLY and CDR2 FYNNEI. DNA for the CDR3: TGTGCCAGCAGTGATGGAGCGAACTATGGCTACACCTTC. Encoded protein: CASSDGANYGYTF.

The V gene is TRBV30, the J gene TRBJ1-2; 11 nucleotides match TRBD1. CDR3 length: 13 amino acids. Germline CDR1 GTSNPN, CDR2 SVGIG (reference sequence). Trimming cost V 6 bases and J 8 bases; bases outside gene matches: 8. CDR3: CACRDRGVGGYTF. The DNA of the CDR3 is TGTGCCTGCCGGGACAGGGGGGTGGGGGGCTACACCTTC.

The rearrangement uses TRBV9 and TRBJ1-2; D is perhaps TRBD1 (6 bases). Looked up from germline, CDR1 is SGDLS and CDR2 is YYNGEE. CDR3 length: 14 residues. V was pared by 3 bases and J by 5 bases, with 14 bases between. CDR3 DNA: TGTGCCAGCAGCGGGAACAGGGTAGTGTATGGCTACACCTTC. It codes for CASSGNRVVYGYTF.

The chain uses TRBV6-1 and TRBJ2-2, with 8 bases lining up with TRBD1. Germline V CDR1 and CDR2: MNHNS, SASEGT. The CDR3 sequence is 15 residues long. V lost 4 bases to trimming and J lost 7 bases; unmatched junction nucleotides: 8. CDR3 sequence (DNA): TGTGCCAGCAGTGTAGTACAGGGGGTGCTCGGGGAGCTGTTTTTT. Translated, it gives CASSVVQGVLGELFF.

This chain uses TRBV7-8 with TRBJ1-5; D call uncertain. V was pared by 1 base and J by 3 bases, with 7 bases between. The CDR3 sequence is 14 residues long. From germline, CDR1 is SGHVS and CDR2 FQNEAQ. In DNA form, the CDR3 reads TGTGCCAGCAGCTTAGGGGCTTCCAATCAGCCCCAGCATTTT. It translates to CASSLGASNQPQHF.

The genes are TRBV5-6 and TRBJ1-2, with 9 nucleotides matching TRBD1. The CDR3 runs to 15 residues. The ends lost 5 bases at V and 8 bases at J; junction bases unmatched: 13. Germline loops: CDR1 SGHDT, CDR2 YYEEEE. The CDR3 sequence is CASRKGQGPDKGYTF. Written as DNA, the CDR3 is TGTGCCAGCAGAAAGGGACAGGGCCCGGACAAAGGCTACACCTTC.

The chain couples TRBV19 to TRBJ2-7; 10 positions agree with TRBD1. CDR3 size: 17 residues. Per the germline V gene, CDR1 is LNHDA and CDR2 is SQIVND (reference sequence). The V gene end was trimmed by 3 bases and the J gene end by 4 bases; junction bases not matched to a gene: 12. The CDR3 coding sequence is TGTGCCAGTAGTATTTCCGCCTCGGGACAGGGGCCATACGAGCAGTACTTC. Protein sequence: CASSISASGQGPYEQYF.

V usage is TRBV5-5 and J usage is TRBJ1-1; D not resolved. Germline assignment: CDR1 SGHKS and CDR2 YYEKEE (reference sequence). The germline V and J ends were trimmed by 4 bases and 4 bases, with 20 bases remaining between them. The CDR3 totals 16 residues. DNA for the CDR3: TGTGCCAGCAGCGTCGGACTGAATACTTATACCACTGAAGCTTTCTTT. It codes for CASSVGLNTYTTEAFF.

The CDR3 sequence is CASSPRDIANTEAFF. The CDR3 nucleotides read TGTGCCAGCTCACCACGGGACATAGCGAACACTGAAGCTTTCTTT. The J gene is TRBJ1-1, the V gene TRBV18; possibly TRBD1 for D (6 bases). The CDR3 loop spans 15 amino acids. V shed 1 base and J shed 1 base, with 10 bases lying between them. Germline-derived CDR1 and CDR2 are KGHSH and LQKENI.

The V and J genes are TRBV15 and TRBJ2-2, with 10 nucleotides matching TRBD1. Germline V gives CDR1 LNHNV, CDR2 YYDKDF (reference sequence). The length of the CDR3 is 18 residues. The V gene end was trimmed by 11 bases and the J gene end by 2 bases; junction bases not matched to a gene: 17. The DNA for the CDR3 is TGTGCCTCCGCGGGTCGCCGGGACAGGGGACGAAACACCGGGGAGCTGTTTTTT. It is translated as CASAGRRDRGRNTGELFF.

The chain uses TRBV14 and TRBJ2-7; 11 nucleotides match TRBD1. CDR1 and CDR2 from the germline V gene are SGHDN and FVKESK. The CDR3 has 16 amino acids. V shed 4 bases and J 4 bases; nucleotides not matched to a gene: 9. As DNA, the CDR3 is TGTGCCAGCAGCCCCCCCCCGGGACAGGGGGATTACGAGCAGTACTTC. It translates to CASSPPPGQGDYEQYF.

This clone was recorded a few times. V gene TRBV4-1 combines with J gene TRBJ1-4; D is ambiguous. Germline assignment: CDR1 MGHRA and CDR2 YSYEKL. V was clipped by 0 bases and J by 1 base, with 6 bases between them. The CDR3 totals 15 residues. CDR3 residues: CASSQDPVTNEKLFF. The CDR3 DNA reads TGCGCCAGCAGCCAAGATCCGGTAACTAATGAAAAACTGTTTTTT.

This clone was seen once. The V call is TRBV6-6, the J call TRBJ1-1; 7 positions match TRBD1. Germline V gene sequence: CDR1 MNHNY, CDR2 SVGAGI (reference sequence). The CDR3 covers 15 residues. V lost 5 bases to trimming and J lost 3 bases; unmatched junction nucleotides: 9. The CDR3: CASSPSVDRDTEAFF. In nucleotides, the CDR3 is TGTGCCAGCAGTCCCTCCGTAGACAGGGACACTGAAGCTTTCTTT.

The J gene is TRBJ1-2, the V gene TRBV2, with TRBD1 identical over 10 bases. This CDR3 region has 13 residues. Germline V gives CDR1 SNHLY, CDR2 FYNNEI. V lost 4 bases and J lost 8; bases outside the gene matches: 4. The CDR3 loop is CASSGGTGDGYTF. The CDR3 coding sequence is TGTGCCAGCAGTGGGGGGACAGGGGACGGCTACACCTTC.

V gene TRBV27 combines with J gene TRBJ1-6; D not certain. The CDR3 contains 15 residues. Trimming stripped 7 bases from V and 4 bases from J, with 14 bases between. Germline-derived CDR1 and CDR2 are MNHEY and SMNVEV (reference sequence). The CDR3 is CASTSRALYNSPLHF. In nucleotides, the CDR3 is TGTGCCAGCACCTCACGTGCTCTATATAATTCACCCCTCCACTTT.

This clone turned up a few times. The chain carries TRBV2 and TRBJ1-4; D perhaps matches TRBD1 (6 bases). CDR3 size: 15 residues. Germline V CDR1 and CDR2: SNHLY, FYNNEI. Trimming pared 4 bases from V and 4 bases from J, leaving 13 bases between. The CDR3 DNA is TGTGCCAGCAGTGCGACAGGCGCCGATAATGAAAAACTGTTTTTT. Protein product: CASSATGADNEKLFF.

The sample holds one count of this clone. The rearrangement links TRBV5-1 to TRBJ1-6; TRBD1 matches 9 bases. With V trimmed by 4 bases and J by 7 bases, 3 bases remained unmatched. CDR3 length: 14 residues. Looked up from germline, CDR1 is SGHRS and CDR2 is YFSETQ. The CDR3 region has the DNA TGCGCCAGCAGCAGGGGGACAGGGAATTCACCCCTCCACTTT. Its protein is CASSRGTGNSPLHF.